This TCR beta chain came from a study of blood T cell repertoires in COVID-19. The V segment lost 4 bases and the J segment 8 bases; nucleotides outside the gene matches: 14. The length of the CDR3 is 15 residues. Germline V gives CDR1 SGHRS, CDR2 YFSETQ. Assay used: immunoSEQ multiplex PCR; TCRdb lists only in-frame clones, some missing. Among 170,000 or so clones listed, 85% to 95% were seen once. The sample consisted of peripheral blood. This TCR derives from a man aged 45 to 65 with acute or convalescent COVID-19. The chain links TRBV5-1 to TRBJ1-2; TRBD1 matches 7 bases. The CDR3 coding sequence is TGCGCCAGCAGCCTCGACCTCCCGGGACAGCGGGGCTACACCTTC. This codes for CASSLDLPGQRGYTF.